This TCR beta chain was recorded in a study of preoperative IRX-2 immunotherapy in early breast cancer. Libraries were prepared by immunoSEQ multiplex PCR; TCRdb keeps only in-frame clonotypes and omits some of them. This table has tens of thousands of clones, roughly 80% appearing once. Indicated treatment: preoperative locoregional IRX-2 cytokine immunotherapy. This phase Ib study tested locoregional IRX-2 cytokine immunotherapy given before surgery. This sequence originates from a human donor with breast cancer. The sequencing used lymph node tissue, collected after IRX-2 immunotherapy.

This CDR3 reads CASAGSGHYNEQFF. The CDR3 bases are TGTGCCAGCGCCGGTAGCGGGCACTACAATGAGCAGTTCTTC. The rearrangement links TRBV7-5 to TRBJ2-1; TRBD2 is taken as the D call from the table, unchecked against the DNA. TRBV7-5 corresponds to a pseudogene. The CDR3 is 14 residues long.